A single sample gave rise to the 26 T cell receptor beta chains below, sequenced in a study of cytomegalovirus exposure and HLA in healthy donors. The PCR had 60 Vbeta and 13 Jbeta primers. Assay used: immunoSEQ multiplex PCR; TCRdb lists only in-frame clones, some missing. The table includes 100,000 to 150,000 clones, 65% to 80% detected once. Sequenced sample: PBMCs. Receptors were obtained from a woman aged 18-30 years in good health and CMV-seronegative.

This clone was found a few times. The chain joins TRBV5-1 to TRBJ1-3; D is perhaps TRBD1 (5 bases). Germline CDR1 SGHRS, CDR2 YFSETQ. The V and J ends lost 0 bases and 4 bases respectively, with 8 bases between them. The CDR3 covers 14 residues. In DNA, the CDR3 is TGCGCCAGCAGCTTGGGCGGGGACGGAAACACCATATATTTT. Protein product: CASSLGGDGNTIYF.

The chain carries TRBV5-1 and TRBJ2-3, with 7 bases lining up with TRBD1. The CDR3 is made up of 17 amino acids. Germline CDR1 reads SGHRS; CDR2 reads YFSETQ. V gave up 0 bases and J gave up 2 bases; unmatched junction bases: 9. The DNA of the CDR3 is TGCGCCAGCAGCTTGGGACTGGGGACAGACTTCACAGATACGCAGTATTTT. This codes for CASSLGLGTDFTDTQYF.

The chain links TRBV30 to TRBJ1-1; 11 positions agree with TRBD1. Germline V gene sequence: CDR1 GTSNPN, CDR2 SVGIG (reference sequence). Germline trimming cut 3 bases from V and 4 bases from J; bases unmatched to any gene: 1. The CDR3 is 13 amino acids. CDR3 in DNA: TGTGCCTGGAGCGGACAGGGGGCCACTGAAGCTTTCTTT. Its protein is CAWSGQGATEAFF.

This clone was detected a few times. J is TRBJ1-2 and V is TRBV30; 11 nucleotides match TRBD1. Trimming at V came to 5 bases and at J to 2 bases, leaving 4 bases not matched to a gene. Germline lookup yields CDR1 GTSNPN and CDR2 SVGIG (reference sequence). The CDR3 has 14 residues. The CDR3 nucleotides read TGTGCCTGGTACCGGGACAGGGGGAACTATGGCTACACCTTC. Amino acid sequence: CAWYRDRGNYGYTF. The variable domain in full, with the rest retrieved from reference TRBV30 and TRBJ1-2, is SQTIHQWPATLVQPVGSPLSLECTVEGTSNPNLYWYRQAAGRGLQLLFYSVGIGQISSEVPQNLSASRPQDRQFILSSKKLLLSDSGFYLCAWYRDRGNYGYTFGSGTRLTVV.

The chain carries TRBV19 and TRBJ2-1, with 8 bases matching TRBD2. CDR3 length: 16 amino acids. CDR1 is LNHDA and CDR2 is SQIVND in the germline V gene (reference sequence). V was clipped by 5 bases and J by 3 bases; unmatched bases: 9. The CDR3 spells CASSVTAGVYYNEQFF. CDR3 sequence (DNA): TGTGCCAGTAGTGTCACAGCGGGAGTTTACTACAATGAGCAGTTCTTC.

This chain connects TRBV6-5 to TRBJ1-1, with D hard to call. The CDR3 spans 14 residues. Per the germline V gene, CDR1 is MNHEY and CDR2 is SVGAGI. V shed 4 bases and J shed 6 bases, with 15 bases lying between them. The CDR3 DNA reads TGTGCCAGCAGTTCTGCCGGAGGGCAGCCTGAAGCTTTCTTT. It codes for CASSSAGGQPEAFF.

For the CDR3, the DNA is TGCGCCAGCAGCCCTACAGGGGTAACTGAAGCTTTCTTT. Its translation is CASSPTGVTEAFF. V usage is TRBV5-1 and J usage is TRBJ1-1; 7 nucleotides agree with TRBD1. V lost 4 bases and J lost 5; bases outside the gene matches: 5. In germline, CDR1 is SGHRS, CDR2 YFSETQ. CDR3 length equals 13 residues.

This clone was seen just once. This chain uses TRBV6-1 with TRBJ2-7; 8 bases match TRBD2. The V and J ends lost 5 bases and 1 base, in that order; junction bases with no gene match: 7. Germline V gene lookup returns CDR1 MNHNS and CDR2 SASEGT. This CDR3 spans 15 amino acids. CDR3 DNA: TGTGCCAGCAGTAGAGGACTAGCAAGATCCTACGAGCAGTACTTC. It codes for CASSRGLARSYEQYF.

V gene TRBV5-4 combines with J gene TRBJ2-7; TRBD2 might be the D (6 bases). The germline V gene has CDR1 SGHNT and CDR2 YYREEE (reference sequence). The V gene lost 1 base and the J gene lost 6 bases, with 17 bases spanning the gap. The CDR3 totals 15 residues. The CDR3 DNA sequence: TGTGCCAGCAGCTTGCCGGGGACTCTAGCAACCGAGCAGTACTTC. It is translated as CASSLPGTLATEQYF.

There are a few counts of this clone. The chain couples TRBV29-1 to TRBJ1-3; TRBD1 aligns across 7 bases. The CDR3 has 16 amino acids. With V trimmed by 4 bases and J by 3 bases, 12 bases remained unmatched. Germline values: CDR1 SQVTM, CDR2 ANQGSEA. The DNA of the CDR3 is TGCAGCGTTGTCTCAACGGACAGGCAGTTTGGAAACACCATATATTTT. Its translation is CSVVSTDRQFGNTIYF.

The rearrangement links TRBV5-1 to TRBJ2-7; 13 bases agree with TRBD2. There are 14 residues in the CDR3. Germline V gene lookup returns CDR1 SGHRS and CDR2 YFSETQ. V dropped 2 bases and J dropped 5; count of bases not matched to a gene: 1. The CDR3 reads CASSFGLAGDEQYF. In DNA, the CDR3 is TGCGCCAGCAGCTTCGGACTAGCGGGAGACGAGCAGTACTTC.

The CDR3, as DNA: TGTGCCAGTAGTCCGGGGGGAGAGAACACTGAAGCTTTCTTT. Amino acid sequence: CASSPGGENTEAFF. The chain employs TRBV19 and TRBJ1-1; tentatively, D is TRBD1 (5 bases). V was pared by 5 bases and J by 1 base, with 11 bases between. The CDR3 sequence is 14 residues long. Germline V lookup: CDR1 LNHDA, CDR2 SQIVND (reference sequence).

This clone was seen more than once but under ten times. The CDR3: CASSALGRRSTEAFF. CDR3 coding DNA: TGTGCCAGCAGCGCTTTGGGTAGAAGGAGCACTGAAGCTTTCTTT. The chain carries TRBV9 and TRBJ1-1; D not certain. CDR3 length equals 15 residues. V was shortened by 3 bases and J by 4 bases, with 16 bases between the two germline ends. CDR1 is SGDLS, CDR2 YYNGEE, per germline.

This sequence joins TRBV18 and TRBJ2-7; 8 bases map to TRBD1. V shed 3 bases, J shed 6 bases, and the junction held 7 bases outside the gene matches. CDR1 is KGHSH, CDR2 LQKENI, per germline. The CDR3 is made up of 14 amino acids. Here the CDR3 reads CASSPSDRGAEQYF. In nucleotides, the CDR3 is TGTGCCAGCTCACCCTCCGACAGGGGAGCCGAGCAGTACTTC. Looking up the rest from reference TRBV18 and TRBJ2-7 gives the full variable domain: NAGVMQNPRHLVRRRGQEARLRCSPMKGHSHVYWYRQLPEEGLKFMVYLQKENIIDESGMPKERFSAEFPKEGPSILRIQQVVRGDSAAYFCASSPSDRGAEQYFGPGTRLTVT.

The chain carries TRBV6-6 and TRBJ2-1; D might be TRBD2 (5 bases). This CDR3 has 13 amino acids. Between the trimmed V and J ends, which lost 4 bases and 5 bases, there was a span of 9 bases. Germline assignment: CDR1 MNHNY and CDR2 SVGAGI (reference sequence). CDR3 nucleotide sequence: TGTGCCAGCAGTTCACTAGAAAACAATGAGCAGTTCTTC. The encoded protein is CASSSLENNEQFF.

The gene calls are TRBV15 and TRBJ1-1, with a weak D call TRBD1 (5 bases). With 5 bases removed from V and 4 bases from J, the gap between germline ends came to 14 bases. The CDR3 is made up of 14 amino acids. Per the germline V gene, CDR1 is LNHNV and CDR2 is YYDKDF (reference sequence). CDR3 sequence (DNA): TGTGCCACCAGCCCTCGGCAGGGCGGCACTGAAGCTTTCTTT. Translation gives CATSPRQGGTEAFF.

This clone was seen only once. CDR3 DNA: TGTGCCAGCAGCTTGGCAGGGAGGGCTGAAGCTTTCTTT. Its protein product is CASSLAGRAEAFF. This chain links TRBV5-6 with TRBJ1-1, with D possibly matching TRBD1 (5 bases). Germline-derived CDR1 and CDR2 are SGHDT and YYEEEE. The CDR3 length is 13 residues. Trimming stripped 0 bases from V and 6 bases from J, with 9 bases between.

The V gene is TRBV9, the J gene TRBJ2-1; 10 bases align to TRBD2. Trimming at V came to 4 bases and at J to 9 bases, leaving 10 bases not matched to a gene. From germline, CDR1 is SGDLS and CDR2 YYNGEE. The CDR3 is 15 residues long. The CDR3 region is CASSSSGRAGGEQFF. DNA for the CDR3: TGTGCCAGCAGCTCTAGCGGGAGAGCCGGAGGTGAGCAGTTCTTC.

This clone was detected once. V gene TRBV11-3 combines with J gene TRBJ2-2; 10 nucleotides match TRBD2. The CDR3 has 15 amino acids. V was clipped by 5 bases and J by 6 bases; unmatched bases: 6. Germline lookup yields CDR1 SGHNT and CDR2 YENEEA. CDR3 amino acids: CASSPTGTSAGELFF. CDR3 bases: TGTGCCAGCAGCCCGACCGGGACTAGCGCCGGGGAGCTGTTTTTT.

This clone was seen more than once but under ten times. CDR3 loop: CASSGTSGGNEQFF. CDR3 in DNA: TGTGCCAGCAGTGGGACTAGCGGAGGCAATGAGCAGTTCTTC. The V call is TRBV6-4, the J call TRBJ2-1; 10 nucleotides agree with TRBD2. Germline V gene data show CDR1 as MRHNA and CDR2 as SNTAGT. The trim removed 4 bases at V and 6 bases at J, leaving 3 bases unmatched. This CDR3 is 14 amino acids long.

The chain has TRBV14 and TRBJ2-3; TRBD1 matches 7 bases. The V and J ends lost 4 bases and 5 bases, in that order; junction bases with no gene match: 0. CDR3 length: 12 residues. Germline V gives CDR1 SGHDN, CDR2 FVKESK. In DNA, the CDR3 is TGTGCCAGCAGCCCAGGGGGAGATACGCAGTATTTT. Translated, it gives CASSPGGDTQYF. The full variable domain, in which reference TRBV14 and TRBJ2-3 provide the parts outside the CDR3, is EAGVTQFPSHSVIEKGQTVTLRCDPISGHDNLYWYRRVMGKEIKFLLHFVKESKQDESGMPNNRFLAERTGGTYSTLKVQPAELEDSGVYFCASSPGGDTQYFGPGTRLTVL.

This clone showed up just once. J is TRBJ2-5 and V is TRBV5-1; 11 bases line up with TRBD2. The CDR3 covers 18 residues. J gave up 5 bases and V 6 bases, and 18 bases lay outside the gene matches. From germline, CDR1 is SGHRS and CDR2 YFSETQ. The chain's CDR3 is CASTQTPGLAEGSETQYF. The CDR3 nucleotides read TGCGCCAGCACCCAAACACCGGGACTAGCGGAGGGGAGTGAGACCCAGTACTTC.

This clone appeared a few times. This rearrangement joins TRBV9 to TRBJ1-1; the match to TRBD1 covers 7 bases. V gave up 4 bases and J gave up 3 bases; unmatched junction bases: 3. The CDR3 totals 13 residues. Germline lookup yields CDR1 SGDLS and CDR2 YYNGEE. CDR3 bases: TGTGCCAGCAGCCCAGGGGGTGACACTGAAGCTTTCTTT. Protein: CASSPGGDTEAFF.

This clone was seen more than once but under ten times. This chain joins TRBV5-1 and TRBJ2-2, with 9 bases aligning to TRBD2. The CDR3 covers 16 residues. Unmatched junction bases numbered 9, after V lost 4 bases and J lost 5 bases. Per the germline V gene, CDR1 is SGHRS and CDR2 is YFSETQ. The CDR3 coding sequence is TGCGCCAGCAGCATAGCGGGAGAGGCGGGAACCGGGGAGCTGTTTTTT. Translation: CASSIAGEAGTGELFF.

The rearrangement links TRBV6-1 to TRBJ2-5; 7 nucleotides line up with TRBD1. The germline V gene has CDR1 MNHNS and CDR2 SASEGT. V was clipped by 4 bases and J by 5 bases; unmatched bases: 16. CDR3 length equals 17 residues. The CDR3, as DNA: TGTGCCAGCAGTGGATCTGAAGGGGGCGGCCGGTGGGAGACCCAGTACTTC. Protein product: CASSGSEGGGRWETQYF.

The chain couples TRBV10-1 to TRBJ2-7; 7 nucleotides align to TRBD1. CDR3 length: 15 residues. V lost 3 bases and J lost 2; bases outside the gene matches: 7. CDR1 and CDR2 (germline): WNHNN, SYGVQD (reference sequence). The CDR3 is CASSDPGTAAYEQYF. CDR3 sequence (DNA): TGCGCCAGCAGTGATCCCGGGACAGCCGCCTACGAGCAGTACTTC.